A single sample is the source of the 26 T cell receptor beta chains below, sequenced in a study of T-cell reconstitution after alpha-beta-depleted transplantation in children (dated by TCRdb to about 2016). The library was obtained by PCR. The reads were generated on an Illumina HiSeq 2500. TCR libraries were prepared with molecular barcoding, using unique molecular identifiers to normalize TCRbeta repertoire quantification. In-frame beta chains were kept once TCRdb had trimmed the public reads at Q25 with fastp and called clones with MiXCR. Here each entry gathers all rows of one CDR3 protein and keeps the most common genes and DNA. For this sample the table gives some 400,000 distinct CDR3 sequences, of which 20% were detected only once. In total, the top ten clones hold around 4% of the sample. The specimen comprised PBMCs from the stem cell graft donor, sampled from the stem cell graft. The source of these receptors is a human donor who donated a stem cell graft to a child with acute myeloid leukemia.

This clonotype was picked up many times. The rearrangement links TRBV20-1 to TRBJ2-7; a possible D gene is TRBD2 (5 bases). CDR3 size: 14 residues. Germline CDR1 is DFQATT and CDR2 is SNEGSKA (reference sequence). V dropped 0 bases and J dropped 3 bases, with 12 bases sitting between them. CDR3 loop: CSARDSSSYYEQYF. CDR3 coding DNA: TGCAGTGCTAGAGATTCTAGCTCGTACTACGAGCAGTACTTC.

In its sample, this clonotype was seen a few times. The chain employs TRBV5-1 and TRBJ2-1; 10 bases are shared with TRBD2. From germline, CDR1 is SGHRS and CDR2 YFSETQ. The V segment lost 4 bases and the J segment 4 bases; nucleotides outside the gene matches: 5. The CDR3 sequence is 15 residues long. The CDR3 nucleotides are TGCGCCAGCAGCGCCCTGACTAGCGGGTACAATGAGCAGTTCTTC. As protein: CASSALTSGYNEQFF.

This clonotype was counted a few times. The rearrangement uses TRBV20-1 and TRBJ2-5, with D tentatively TRBD2 (6 bases). This CDR3 is 15 amino acids long. Looked up from germline, CDR1 is DFQATT and CDR2 is SNEGSKA (reference sequence). Trimming shortened V by 3 bases and J by 2 bases, and 16 bases separated the two germline ends. CDR3 region: CSASPPAGRQETQYF. The CDR3 region has the DNA TGCAGTGCTAGCCCTCCTGCGGGGCGACAAGAGACCCAGTACTTC.

The J gene is TRBJ1-2, the V gene TRBV20-1; possibly TRBD1 for D (5 bases). CDR3 length: 16 amino acids. Deletions cut 0 bases from V and 0 bases from J, with 14 bases between. CDR1 is DFQATT and CDR2 is SNEGSKA in the germline V gene (reference sequence). Written as DNA, the CDR3 is TGCAGTGCTAGAGATACCATCCGGGGACCTAACTATGGCTACACCTTC. It yields the protein CSARDTIRGPNYGYTF.

This clonotype was seen more than once but under ten times. The chain links TRBV9 to TRBJ2-7; 8 bases fit TRBD2. The CDR3 is 15 residues long. The junction had 7 bases not matched to a gene; V was cut back by 3 bases and J by 2 bases. Per the germline V gene, CDR1 is SGDLS and CDR2 is YYNGEE. The DNA of the CDR3 is TGTGCCAGCAGCGCGGGGGGGGACTGGACCTACGAGCAGTACTTC. Translation gives CASSAGGDWTYEQYF.

This chain joins TRBV20-1 and TRBJ2-7; D unresolved. The V end lost 4 bases, the J end lost 6 bases, and 16 bases lay between the germline ends. Germline CDR1 reads DFQATT; CDR2 reads SNEGSKA (reference sequence). This CDR3 spans 13 amino acids. CDR3 loop: CSAKTNSGGEQYF. Written as DNA, the CDR3 is TGCAGTGCTAAAACAAATTCGGGCGGCGAGCAGTACTTC.

This clonotype was observed a handful of times. This chain uses TRBV28 with TRBJ2-3, with no clear D. Per the germline V gene, CDR1 is MDHEN and CDR2 is SYDVKM. V lost 1 base to trimming and J lost 4 bases, with 12 bases between them. This CDR3 has 15 amino acids. This CDR3 reads CASSLFGDTADTQYF. The CDR3 coding sequence is TGTGCCAGCAGTTTATTCGGAGATACGGCAGATACGCAGTATTTT.

This clonotype showed up just a few times. The rearrangement joins TRBV7-2 to TRBJ2-2; weak D call: TRBD2 (6 bases). The V end was cut by 5 bases, the J end by 6 bases, with 16 bases between. CDR1 and CDR2 (germline): SGHTA, FQGNSA. CDR3 length: 15 amino acids. This chain's CDR3 is CASSPSGSSPGELFF. DNA of the CDR3: TGTGCCAGCAGCCCGTCCGGGAGCTCACCCGGGGAGCTGTTTTTT.

There are a few counts of this clonotype. This rearrangement joins TRBV20-1 to TRBJ2-7; 7 bases are a match to TRBD1. The CDR3 has 16 residues. The V gene end was trimmed by 3 bases and the J gene end by 3 bases; junction bases not matched to a gene: 14. Germline CDR1 reads DFQATT; CDR2 reads SNEGSKA (reference sequence). This CDR3 is CSARTGPTGRGYEQYF. Written as DNA, the CDR3 is TGCAGTGCTAGGACAGGGCCCACCGGAAGAGGCTACGAGCAGTACTTC.

This clonotype was observed many times. V and J are TRBV6-5 and TRBJ2-5; 8 bases fit TRBD2. J was trimmed by 4 bases and V by 2 bases; bases with no gene match: 3. Germline V gene data show CDR1 as MNHEY and CDR2 as SVGAGI. This CDR3 has 14 residues. CDR3 sequence reads: CASSYSLAGETQYF. The CDR3 region has the DNA TGTGCCAGCAGTTACAGCCTAGCGGGAGAGACCCAGTACTTC.

The chain uses TRBV7-2 and TRBJ2-1; 8 bases agree with TRBD2. The CDR3 extends over 17 amino acids. V shed 1 base and J 8 bases; nucleotides not matched to a gene: 13. Germline loops: CDR1 SGHTA, CDR2 FQGNSA. In nucleotides, the CDR3 is TGTGCCAGCAGCTTAGTAGGGATACTAGCGGCTGGCGATGAGCAGTTCTTC. This gives the protein CASSLVGILAAGDEQFF. Drawing the rest from reference TRBV7-2 and TRBJ2-1, the complete variable domain is GAGVSQSPSNKVTEKGKDVELRCDPISGHTALYWYRQSLGQGLEFLIYFQGNSAPDKSGLPSDRFSAERTGGSVSTLTIQRTQQEDSAVYLCASSLVGILAAGDEQFFGPGTRLTVL.

This rearrangement joins TRBV30 to TRBJ2-7; 11 bases line up with TRBD2. Trimming removed 3 bases from V and 4 bases from J; junction bases left unmatched: 5. The CDR3 covers 14 residues. Germline V gene sequence: CDR1 GTSNPN, CDR2 SVGIG (reference sequence). CDR3 sequence (DNA): TGTGCCTGGAGCCGACTAGCGGGAATGTACGAGCAGTACTTC. Protein: CAWSRLAGMYEQYF.

In this sample, this clonotype turned up many times. An end of the junction does not agree with germline; a read error may underlie this. The chain combines TRBV18 with TRBJ2-5; no clear D. CDR3 length: 12 amino acids. Germline CDR1 and CDR2: KGHSH and LQKENI. The CDR3 loop reads CASSPTQETQYF. In DNA form, the CDR3 reads TGCGCCAGCAGCCCAACCCAAGAGACCCAGTACTTC.

The CDR3 bases are TGTGCCAGCAGCTTGACCACCAGGGTGAGCTCCTACGAGCAGTACTTC. It encodes CASSLTTRVSSYEQYF. The chain recombines TRBV7-2 with TRBJ2-7; D is possibly TRBD1 (5 bases). The CDR3 totals 16 residues. V dropped 3 bases and J dropped 0 bases, with 15 bases sitting between them. Germline CDR1 and CDR2: SGHTA and FQGNSA.

Ten or more counts support this clonotype. V is TRBV5-1 and J is TRBJ2-1; 14 bases fit TRBD2. V trimming: 4 bases; J trimming: 10 bases; junction bases outside the gene matches: 7. Germline V gene lookup returns CDR1 SGHRS and CDR2 YFSETQ. This CDR3 comprises 15 residues. CDR3 residues: CASSPTSGRAGEQFF. The CDR3 bases are TGCGCCAGCAGCCCGACTAGCGGGAGGGCAGGGGAGCAGTTCTTC.

The chain uses TRBV19 and TRBJ2-7, with 9 bases that match TRBD1. CDR1 LNHDA and CDR2 SQIVND come from the germline V gene (reference sequence). V lost 4 bases and J lost 4; bases outside the gene matches: 11. The CDR3 spans 16 residues. In DNA, the CDR3 is TGTGCCAGTAGTACCCCGCCGGGACAGGGCTTATACGAGCAGTACTTC. Amino acids: CASSTPPGQGLYEQYF.

The chain has TRBV5-6 and TRBJ1-1; tentatively, D is TRBD1 (5 bases). The CDR3 is 13 amino acids. V was trimmed by 0 bases and J by 3 bases, leaving 6 bases between them. From germline, CDR1 is SGHDT and CDR2 YYEEEE. The CDR3 is CASSLVTDTEAFF. The CDR3 DNA is TGTGCCAGCAGCTTGGTGACAGACACTGAAGCTTTCTTT. The whole variable domain, remainder taken from reference TRBV5-6 and TRBJ1-1, is DAGVTQSPTHLIKTRGQQVTLRCSPKSGHDTVSWYQQALGQGPQFIFQYYEEEERQRGNFPDRFSGHQFPNYSSELNVNALLLGDSALYLCASSLVTDTEAFFGQGTRLTVV.

The chain couples TRBV5-1 to TRBJ2-1; 9 bases map to TRBD1. The CDR3 is made up of 16 amino acids. With V trimmed by 8 bases and J by 4 bases, 13 bases remained unmatched. The germline gives CDR1 SGHRS, CDR2 YFSETQ. The CDR3 is CASTLMGTGSYNEQFF. DNA for the CDR3: TGCGCCAGTACTCTTATGGGGACAGGGTCTTACAATGAGCAGTTCTTC. The variable domain in full, completed from reference TRBV5-1 and TRBJ2-1, reads KAGVTQTPRYLIKTRGQQVTLSCSPISGHRSVSWYQQTPGQGLQFLFEYFSETQRNKGNFPGRFSGRQFSNSRSEMNVSTLELGDSALYLCASTLMGTGSYNEQFFGPGTRLTVL.

This clonotype showed up many times. The J gene is TRBJ2-1, the V gene TRBV27; 8 nucleotides match TRBD2. Trimming at V came to 5 bases and at J to 3 bases, leaving 6 bases not matched to a gene. CDR1 MNHEY and CDR2 SMNVEV come from the germline V gene (reference sequence). The CDR3 sequence is 15 residues long. The chain's CDR3 is CASSPAGVYYNEQFF. CDR3 DNA: TGTGCCAGCAGTCCAGCGGGAGTCTACTACAATGAGCAGTTCTTC.

This clonotype showed up many times. The chain has TRBV29-1 and TRBJ2-1; 11 positions agree with TRBD1. CDR1 is SQVTM and CDR2 is ANQGSEA in the germline V gene. Unmatched junction bases numbered 9, after V lost 0 bases and J lost 8 bases. This CDR3 is 16 amino acids long. In DNA, the CDR3 is TGCAGCGTTGAAGAAGGGAGGACAGGGGGCCTTCATGAGCAGTTCTTC. Translated, it gives CSVEEGRTGGLHEQFF.

The gene calls are TRBV9 and TRBJ2-1; 13 nucleotides line up with TRBD2. The CDR3 has 18 amino acids. The junction had 13 bases not matched to a gene; V was cut back by 1 base and J by 9 bases. The germline V gene has CDR1 SGDLS and CDR2 YYNGEE. CDR3 sequence: CASSVRPTSGRASGEQFF. As DNA, the CDR3 is TGTGCCAGCAGCGTAAGACCCACTAGCGGGAGGGCCTCTGGTGAGCAGTTCTTC.

V gene TRBV13 combines with J gene TRBJ1-2, with D maybe TRBD1 (5 bases). Trimming shortened V by 4 bases and J by 6 bases, and 15 bases separated the two germline ends. This CDR3 contains 14 residues. CDR1 is PRHDT, CDR2 FYEKMQ, per germline (reference sequence). In DNA form, the CDR3 reads TGTGCCAGCAGCTCCTTGGGGGGGGTCGATGGCTACACCTTC. Translating it yields CASSSLGGVDGYTF.

This rearrangement joins TRBV20-1 to TRBJ2-1; TRBD2 aligns across 9 bases. Germline V gives CDR1 DFQATT, CDR2 SNEGSKA (reference sequence). The CDR3 is 14 residues long. V gave up 5 bases and J gave up 3 bases; unmatched junction bases: 5. Written as DNA, the CDR3 is TGCAGTGCTCTCGGGACTAGCAACTACAATGAGCAGTTCTTC. Its translation is CSALGTSNYNEQFF.

The J gene is TRBJ1-2, the V gene TRBV12-3 or TRBV12-4; D not resolved. The CDR3 is 11 amino acids. V lost 3 bases to trimming and J lost 5 bases, with 4 bases between them. CDR3 nucleotides: TGTGCCAGCAGTTTTGCATATGGCTACACCTTC. Translating it yields CASSFAYGYTF.

This clonotype appeared a few times. The chain has TRBV11-2 and TRBJ2-1; 11 bases are a match to TRBD2. Germline-derived CDR1 and CDR2 are SGHAT and FQNNGV. The length of the CDR3 is 16 residues. After removal of 3 bases from V and 5 bases from J, the junction contained 6 bases not matched to a gene. CDR3 sequence (DNA): TGTGCCAGCAGCTTTCCGGGACTAGCGGAGGACAATGAGCAGTTCTTC. Translation gives CASSFPGLAEDNEQFF.

The sample holds a few counts of this clonotype. The chain links TRBV19 to TRBJ2-7; D not resolved. CDR1 LNHDA and CDR2 SQIVND come from the germline V gene (reference sequence). Trimming took off 7 bases at V and 5 bases at J, with 18 bases between the two ends. This CDR3 comprises 14 residues. The CDR3 DNA follows: TGTGCCAGTACCCAAGGTGGGCTATTGAACGAGCAGTACTTC. It encodes CASTQGGLLNEQYF.